The table lists the clone carrying this T cell receptor (beta chain) with a few counts. Its antigen is currently unknown. The V and J ends lost 10 bases and 7 bases respectively, with 22 bases between them. This CDR3 has 14 amino acids. Germline-derived CDR1 and CDR2 are MNHGY and SAAAGT. The assay was immunoSEQ multiplex PCR, and TCRdb's table has in-frame clones only and misses some. The repertoire holds 2,000 to 2,500 clones, with 20% to 25% as singletons. This sample is part of a study of T cells in localized non-small cell lung cancer. Study-wide findings and caveats: Out of the top 100 tumor clones, a median around 57 were seen in adjacent lung. Elevated blood T cell density was associated with longer overall survival.

The TCR was taken from a woman aged 35 to 70 with stage I lung adenocarcinoma. The source material was lung tumor tissue, sampled before any cancer treatment. The chain uses TRBV6-8 and TRBJ1-1; the D is unclear. CDR3 amino acids: CAIKRFGPGDEAFF. Here the CDR3 DNA reads TGTGCCATCAAACGGTTTGGCCCCGGGGATGAAGCTTTCTTT.